A single sample is the source of the 22 T cell receptor beta chains below, sequenced in a study of blood T cell repertoires in COVID-19 (dated by TCRdb to the early 2020s). Libraries were constructed by the immunoSEQ multiplex PCR assay. TCRdb re-hosts the immuneACCESS table, in-frame sequences only. Its copies lack some clones; in the studies checked, an unresolved V gene accounts for under half of them, and the cause for the rest is not known. This sample is represented by 150,000 to 200,000 clones; 82% of them were singletons. The ten largest clonotypes hold 7% of the sample. The sequenced sample consisted of peripheral blood. These receptor sequences come from a woman aged 40 to 50 with COVID-19, enrolled during active disease.

CDR3 nucleotide sequence: TGTGCCAGTAGTATAGCCCGACTAGCGGGAGAGATACTGAACACCGGGGAGCTGTTTTTT. Protein sequence: CASSIARLAGEILNTGELFF. The J gene is TRBJ2-2, the V gene TRBV19, with TRBD2 matching over 12 bases. CDR1 and CDR2 (germline): LNHDA, SQIVND (reference sequence). V shed 1 base, J shed 1 base, and the junction held 10 bases outside the gene matches. The CDR3 is made up of 20 amino acids.

This clone turned up a few times. The CDR3 here is CASSQGDHGYTF. The CDR3 DNA reads as TGTGCCAGCAGCCAAGGAGATCATGGCTACACCTTC. The chain carries TRBV3-1 (or the pseudogene TRBV3-2) and TRBJ1-2; D remains ambiguous. The germline V gene encodes CDR1 LGHDT and CDR2 YNNKEL (reference sequence). The V end was cut by 1 base, the J end by 6 bases, with 6 bases between. CDR3 size: 12 residues.

The chain links TRBV24-1 to TRBJ1-5; tentatively, D is TRBD1 (5 bases). The CDR3 is made up of 13 amino acids. CDR1 and CDR2 from the germline V gene are KGHDR and SFDVKD. V was shortened by 4 bases and J by 16 bases, with 19 bases between the two germline ends. The CDR3 region is CATSDQRGPPQHF. CDR3 in DNA: TGTGCCACCAGTGACCAAAGGGGCCCTCCTCAACATTTT.

Relative to its sample, this clone is medium-sized. This sequence joins TRBV14 and TRBJ1-1; 10 nucleotides agree with TRBD1. Germline assignment: CDR1 SGHDN and CDR2 FVKESK. V lost 6 bases, J lost 0 bases, and 4 bases stayed unmatched. The CDR3 length is 15 residues. Here the CDR3 DNA reads TGTGCCAGCAGGGGGGGACAGGGGATGAACACTGAAGCTTTCTTT. Protein: CASRGGQGMNTEAFF.

The chain employs TRBV3-1 (or the pseudogene TRBV3-2) and TRBJ2-1; D might be TRBD2 (5 bases). This CDR3 has 14 residues. With 1 base removed from V and 9 bases from J, the gap between germline ends came to 13 bases. Germline V gives CDR1 LGHDT, CDR2 YNNKEL (reference sequence). The CDR3 region is CASSQAPGVGEQFF. CDR3 DNA sequence: TGTGCCAGCAGCCAAGCGCCCGGGGTGGGTGAGCAGTTCTTC.

The V call is TRBV10-2, the J call TRBJ2-1; 14 bases are shared with TRBD2. V shed 4 bases and J 8 bases; nucleotides not matched to a gene: 4. This CDR3 has 15 residues. The germline V gene has CDR1 WSHSY and CDR2 SAAADI. CDR3 sequence: CASSAGLAGDDEQFF. For the CDR3, the DNA is TGCGCCAGCAGTGCGGGACTAGCGGGAGATGATGAGCAGTTCTTC.

This chain connects TRBV2 to TRBJ2-3, with 7 bases that match TRBD1. With V trimmed by 4 bases and J by 5 bases, 3 bases remained unmatched. CDR1 is SNHLY, CDR2 FYNNEI, per germline. There are 13 residues in the CDR3. The chain's CDR3 is CASSGTGGDTQYF. The CDR3 DNA follows: TGTGCCAGCAGTGGGACAGGAGGAGATACGCAGTATTTT.

As DNA, the CDR3 is TGTGCCAGTAGCCTACGAGGGTTGGCGACTAATGAAAAACTGTTTTTT. Amino acid sequence: CASSLRGLATNEKLFF. This chain links TRBV19 with TRBJ1-4; D unresolved. The V end lost 6 bases, the J end lost 2 bases, and 16 bases lay between the germline ends. Germline loops: CDR1 LNHDA, CDR2 SQIVND (reference sequence). The CDR3 runs 16 residues.

The V call is TRBV9, the J call TRBJ2-1; maybe TRBD2 (6 bases). The V end was cut by 4 bases, the J end by 8 bases, with 16 bases between. Germline V gene lookup returns CDR1 SGDLS and CDR2 YYNGEE. CDR3 length: 14 amino acids. CDR3 DNA sequence: TGTGCCAGCAGCCCCCGACTAGTCGGTGATGAGCAGTTCTTC. Protein sequence: CASSPRLVGDEQFF.

The rearrangement joins TRBV7-8 to TRBJ2-7; possible D gene TRBD1, 6 bases. The CDR3 extends over 13 amino acids. The V end was cut by 2 bases, the J end by 3 bases, with 8 bases between. Germline V gives CDR1 SGHVS, CDR2 FQNEAQ. The CDR3 region has the DNA TGTGCCAGCAGCTTAAACAGGGTCTACGAGCAGTACGTC. Its protein is CASSLNRVYEQYV.

The chain combines TRBV11-2 with TRBJ1-3; 7 bases are shared with TRBD1. Germline values: CDR1 SGHAT, CDR2 FQNNGV. V lost 3 bases, J lost 8 bases, and 13 bases stayed unmatched. The CDR3 has 16 residues. The CDR3 sequence is CASSLSRGAPSYTIYF. The CDR3 region has the DNA TGTGCCAGCAGCTTGTCCAGGGGGGCCCCATCATACACCATATATTTT.

The chain employs TRBV5-1 and TRBJ2-4, with D perhaps TRBD2 (5 bases). This CDR3 is 15 amino acids long. V was pared by 4 bases and J by 5 bases, with 16 bases between. Germline V gene data show CDR1 as SGHRS and CDR2 as YFSETQ. The CDR3 region is CASSPTLGEQNIQYF. The CDR3 DNA is TGCGCCAGCAGCCCAACTCTCGGGGAACAAAACATTCAGTACTTC. Full variable domain (outside the CDR3, taken from reference TRBV5-1 and TRBJ2-4): KAGVTQTPRYLIKTRGQQVTLSCSPISGHRSVSWYQQTPGQGLQFLFEYFSETQRNKGNFPGRFSGRQFSNSRSEMNVSTLELGDSALYLCASSPTLGEQNIQYFGAGTRLSVL.

At least ten counts were recorded for this clone. The J gene is TRBJ2-2, the V gene TRBV11-3, with a possible D match to TRBD1 (6 bases). V dropped 6 bases and J dropped 5 bases, with 10 bases sitting between them. This CDR3 has 13 amino acids. Per germline, CDR1 SGHNT and CDR2 YENEEA. Written as DNA, the CDR3 is TGTGCCAGCAGGGACAGTTATACCGGGGAGCTGTTTTTT. Translated: CASRDSYTGELFF.

V gene TRBV21-1 combines with J gene TRBJ1-1; TRBD1 is taken as the D call from the table, unchecked against the DNA. TRBV21-1 is a listed pseudogene. The CDR3 has 15 amino acids. The chain's CDR3 is CASSKNVGDRSEAFF. The DNA for the CDR3 is TGTGCCAGCAGCAAGAACGTAGGGGATCGGAGTGAAGCTTTCTTT.

This clone was picked up a small number of times. J is TRBJ2-3 and V is TRBV12-3 or TRBV12-4; D perhaps matches TRBD1 (5 bases). CDR3 length: 13 residues. V was pared by 7 bases and J by 2 bases, with 10 bases between. The CDR3 spells CASKWGVTDTQYF. CDR3 nucleotide sequence: TGTGCCAGCAAGTGGGGCGTCACAGATACGCAGTATTTT.

This chain connects TRBV5-1 to TRBJ2-1; 7 bases fit TRBD2. The CDR3 is 16 residues long. CDR1 SGHRS and CDR2 YFSETQ come from the germline V gene. The V and J ends lost 0 bases and 6 bases, in that order; junction bases with no gene match: 9. In nucleotides, the CDR3 is TGCGCCAGCAGCTTGGGTTCGGGAGGTGGTTCCAATGAGCAGTTCTTC. It codes for CASSLGSGGGSNEQFF.

The rearrangement joins TRBV10-2 to TRBJ2-2; 7 bases are shared with TRBD2. The ends lost 7 bases at V and 1 base at J; junction bases unmatched: 6. This CDR3 spans 15 amino acids. The germline gives CDR1 WSHSY, CDR2 SAAADI. The CDR3 spells CASKSLAVNTGELFF. The CDR3 DNA sequence: TGCGCCAGCAAGAGTCTAGCGGTGAACACCGGGGAGCTGTTTTTT.

The count of this clone is one. V is TRBV7-3 and J is TRBJ2-3; TRBD2 matches at 10 bases. The V and J ends lost 1 base and 7 bases, in that order; junction bases with no gene match: 23. CDR1 and CDR2 from the germline V gene are SGHTA and FQGTGA. This CDR3 has 21 residues. In DNA, the CDR3 is TGTGCCAGCAGCTTAATCCCGGGCCTAGCGGGAGCGTCCCGTTCTACGTATACGCAGTATTTT. Translated, it gives CASSLIPGLAGASRSTYTQYF. Together with reference TRBV7-3 and TRBJ2-3, the CDR3 gives the full variable domain: GAGVSQTPSNKVTEKGKYVELRCDPISGHTALYWYRQSLGQGPEFLIYFQGTGAADDSGLPNDRFFAVRPEGSVSTLKIQRTERGDSAVYLCASSLIPGLAGASRSTYTQYFGPGTRLTVL.

CDR3 DNA sequence: TGTGCCAGCAGCCTACTAGCGGGAAGGGATGAGCAGTTCTTC. The encoded protein is CASSLLAGRDEQFF. This chain uses TRBV7-8 with TRBJ2-1; TRBD2 matches at 10 bases. From germline, CDR1 is SGHVS and CDR2 FQNEAQ. The trim removed 5 bases at V and 8 bases at J, leaving 6 bases unmatched. The CDR3 is made up of 14 amino acids.

The V gene is TRBV18, the J gene TRBJ2-2; 10 bases line up with TRBD2. The CDR3 has 16 residues. With 3 bases clipped from V and 3 bases from J, the junction kept 4 bases outside the gene matches. The germline CDR1 and CDR2 sequences are KGHSH and LQKENI. As DNA, the CDR3 is TGTGCCAGCTCACCTTCTAGCGGGGGTTACACCGGGGAGCTGTTTTTT. This sequence encodes CASSPSSGGYTGELFF.

CDR3 region: CRDSGQGGFEQYF. The CDR3 nucleotides read TGCAGAGACTCGGGACAGGGGGGGTTCGAGCAGTACTTC. The chain is built from TRBV29-1 and TRBJ2-7, with 11 positions matching TRBD1. The germline V gene encodes CDR1 SQVTM and CDR2 ANQGSEA. The CDR3 consists of 13 residues.

This chain joins TRBV5-1 and TRBJ2-1; tentatively, D is TRBD1 (5 bases). The CDR3 runs to 15 residues. Germline CDR1 is SGHRS and CDR2 is YFSETQ. The V gene lost 0 bases and the J gene lost 7 bases, with 14 bases spanning the gap. The CDR3 DNA reads TGCGCCAGCAGCTTGGCCGCAGGGTCGGAGAATGAGCAGTTCTTC. Translating gives CASSLAAGSENEQFF. The entire variable domain, with the rest obtained from reference TRBV5-1 and TRBJ2-1, is as follows: KAGVTQTPRYLIKTRGQQVTLSCSPISGHRSVSWYQQTPGQGLQFLFEYFSETQRNKGNFPGRFSGRQFSNSRSEMNVSTLELGDSALYLCASSLAAGSENEQFFGPGTRLTVL.